The present T cell receptor beta chain was sequenced within a study of cytomegalovirus exposure and HLA in healthy donors. Here immunoSEQ multiplex PCR was the method, and the copy in TCRdb shows in-frame clones only, minus some. The repertoire holds roughly 63,000 clones, with 80% to 90% as singletons. The V and J ends lost 4 bases and 2 bases, in that order; junction bases with no gene match: 4. The CDR3 is 15 residues long. Germline V gives CDR1 MRHNA, CDR2 SNTAGT. Note on this clone: Its specificity is unknown.

Study results and limitations: The study designated roughly 160 TCR beta chains cytomegalovirus-associated. Published work reported that the classifier diagnosed cytomegalovirus status with high specificity and sensitivity.

The chain carries TRBV6-4 and TRBJ2-3; 9 bases match TRBD2. The clonotype was recovered from a woman between 18 and 29 years old in good health and CMV-seronegative. The sequenced material came from PBMCs. The CDR3 reads CASSVLAGTTDTQYF. The CDR3 region has the DNA TGTGCCAGCAGTGTGCTAGCGGGGACCACAGATACGCAGTATTTT.